This T cell receptor (beta chain) was captured by sequencing in a study of blood T cell repertoires in COVID-19. Study-level information: Sites across the United States, Italy and Spain contributed samples from acute and convalescent COVID-19. Sources were T cells, B-cell-depleted T cells, or PBMCs; the material itself was cDNA or gDNA.

TCRdb's table, derived via immunoSEQ multiplex PCR, lists solely in-frame clones and lacks some. This table holds under 450,000 clones, roughly 87% found once. The CDR3 sequence is 15 residues long. Trimming cost V 2 bases and J 2 bases, with 7 bases left between them. The germline V gene encodes CDR1 MGHDK and CDR2 SYGVNS. Individuals aged roughly 18 to 95 years were recruited from 24 US areas. Cohort 3 recovered donors had two negative PCRs, clearance, or symptom resolution. The V and J genes are TRBV25-1 and TRBJ1-6, with a possible D match to TRBD1 (5 bases). The clonotype comes from a woman aged 25 to 39 who had recovered from COVID-19. The specimen was PBMCs or T cells enriched from blood (not recorded which). The CDR3 protein is CASSERGAYNSPLHF. The CDR3 DNA follows: TGTGCCAGCAGTGAACGGGGGGCCTATAATTCACCCCTCCACTTT.